Below are 8 T cell receptor beta chains sequenced from a single sample in a study of blood T cells in healthy people across ages (dated by TCRdb to about 2015). Library preparation employed 5' RACE. The instrument was an Illumina HiSeq 2500. A second PCR of roughly 6 to 12 cycles was run with a J-beta primer mix and a sample-barcoded 5' primer. TCRdb cleaned the public reads at Q25 with fastp, built clones with MiXCR and kept in-frame beta chains. Rows matching on CDR3 protein sequence are summarized as one entry with the most common DNA and genes. Counted in this sample were about 1,500,000 distinct CDR3 sequences; about 43% of them appeared once. In total, the top ten clones hold 7.9% of the sample. Sequencing used blood. These receptor sequences come from a woman aged 18-35 years in good health.

In the case of this clonotype: A much larger clone is a single base away; this may be a read error. This chain uses TRBV12-3 or TRBV12-4 with TRBJ2-1; no clear D gene. This CDR3 spans 13 amino acids. DNA of the CDR3: TGTGCCAGCGGTTTAGGTAGCCACAATGAGCAGTTCTTC. It specifies CASGLGSHNEQFF.

The chain has TRBV7-2 and TRBJ2-5; D not certain. Germline V gene lookup returns CDR1 SGHTA and CDR2 FQGNSA. Deletions cut 5 bases from V and 6 bases from J, with 16 bases between. This CDR3 region has 14 residues. The DNA for the CDR3 is TGTGCCAGCAGCCCGGACGAGGTTCGGAAGACCCAGTACTTC. Amino acids: CASSPDEVRKTQYF.

This clonotype was counted between two and nine times. V is TRBV10-3 and J is TRBJ2-7, with D tentatively TRBD2 (5 bases). CDR1 is ENHRY and CDR2 is SYGVKD in the germline V gene. V lost 8 bases, J lost 5 bases, and 16 bases lay in between. This CDR3 region has 13 residues. The CDR3 sequence is CAIQSNGVHEQYF. CDR3 coding DNA: TGTGCCATCCAGTCGAACGGGGTCCACGAGCAGTACTTC.

This CDR3 reads CASGAGRDTQYF. The CDR3 region has the DNA TGTGCCAGCGGTGCCGGTCGAGATACGCAGTATTTT. The V and J genes are TRBV9 and TRBJ2-3; no reliable D call. The germline gives CDR1 SGDLS, CDR2 YYNGEE. This CDR3 contains 12 residues. Trimming shortened V by 7 bases and J by 5 bases, and 11 bases separated the two germline ends. Using reference TRBV9 and TRBJ2-3 for the parts outside the CDR3, the full variable domain is DSGVTQTPKHLITATGQRVTLRCSPRSGDLSVYWYQQSLDQGLQFLIQYYNGEERAKGNILERFSAQQFPDLHSELNLSSLELGDSALYFCASGAGRDTQYFGPGTRLTVL.

The chain has TRBV4-2 and TRBJ2-3, with D possibly TRBD2 on 7 matching bases. Germline V gene sequence: CDR1 LGHNA, CDR2 YNFKEQ. Trimming cost V 5 bases and J 1 base, with 16 bases left between them. The CDR3 is 16 residues long. CDR3 sequence (DNA): TGTGCCAGCAGCTATAAGGTCGGGGGGCGCACAGATACGCAGTATTTT. It translates to CASSYKVGGRTDTQYF.

The chain employs TRBV5-1 and TRBJ1-2, with TRBD1 matching over 7 bases. Germline V CDR1 and CDR2: SGHRS, YFSETQ. V lost 0 bases, J lost 2 bases, and 7 bases stayed unmatched. This CDR3 has 16 residues. The CDR3 protein is CASSLAKGGPNYGYTF. DNA of the CDR3: TGCGCCAGCAGCTTGGCCAAAGGGGGCCCAAACTATGGCTACACCTTC.

The chain uses TRBV20-1 and TRBJ2-5, with D perhaps TRBD1 (5 bases). This CDR3 spans 15 amino acids. Germline V gene sequence: CDR1 DFQATT, CDR2 SNEGSKA (reference sequence). V lost 2 bases, J lost 5 bases, and 18 bases lay in between. CDR3 DNA: TGCAGTGCTAGATCCCCCCTAGGGGTGGTGGAGACCCAGTACTTC. Translated, it gives CSARSPLGVVETQYF.

The chain has TRBV12-3 or TRBV12-4 and TRBJ2-7; tentatively, D is TRBD2 (6 bases). Trimming left V 10 bases short and J 4 bases short, with 14 bases between. The CDR3 consists of 12 residues. The CDR3 loop reads CAISDYQYEQYF. In nucleotides, the CDR3 is TGTGCCATATCGGACTACCAGTACGAGCAGTACTTC.